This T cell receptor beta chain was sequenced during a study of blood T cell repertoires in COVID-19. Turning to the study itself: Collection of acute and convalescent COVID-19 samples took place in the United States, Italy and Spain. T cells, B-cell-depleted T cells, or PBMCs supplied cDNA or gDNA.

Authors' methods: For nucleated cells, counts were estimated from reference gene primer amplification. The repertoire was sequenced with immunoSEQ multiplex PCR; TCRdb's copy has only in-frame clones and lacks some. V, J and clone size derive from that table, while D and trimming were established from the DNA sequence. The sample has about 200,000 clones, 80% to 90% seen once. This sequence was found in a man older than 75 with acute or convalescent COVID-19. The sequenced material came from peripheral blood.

For the CDR3, the DNA is TGTGCCAGCTCACCTAGGACAGGACGACCTAGCACAGATACGCAGTATTTT. Translating gives CASSPRTGRPSTDTQYF. The rearrangement joins TRBV18 to TRBJ2-3, with TRBD1 identical over 7 bases. The CDR3 spans 17 residues. With 3 bases clipped from V and 0 bases from J, the junction kept 9 bases outside the gene matches. Looked up from germline, CDR1 is KGHSH and CDR2 is LQKENI.